This passage covers 6 T cell receptor beta chains from one sample sequenced in a study of T cells after yellow fever vaccination. TCRdb analysed the 5' RACE reads with MiXCR anew, one entry per CDR3 protein. The sample lists some 300,000 distinct CDR3 sequences; roughly 8.7% were seen once. The sequenced sample was CD4+ T cells sorted from PBMCs, obtained 5 days after the yellow fever booster vaccination. All receptors come from a man aged 18 to 29 who received the YFV17D yellow fever vaccine.

The rearrangement links TRBV20-1 to TRBJ2-3; D gene ambiguous. This CDR3 is 12 amino acids long. The germline CDR1 and CDR2 sequences are DFQATT and SNEGSKA (reference sequence). V was pared by 4 bases and J by 4 bases, with 9 bases between. The CDR3 here is CSATPNSDTQYF. For the CDR3, the DNA is TGCAGTGCTACTCCCAATTCAGATACGCAGTATTTT.

CDR3 nucleotides: TGCAGTGCGACCACCTTTAGCGGACAACTTACTAACTATGGCTACACCTTC. Its translation is CSATTFSGQLTNYGYTF. The gene calls are TRBV20-1 and TRBJ1-2; D perhaps matches TRBD1 (5 bases). From germline, CDR1 is DFQATT and CDR2 SNEGSKA (reference sequence). Trimming took 6 bases from V and 0 from J, leaving 23 bases between them. CDR3 length: 17 amino acids.

The chain uses TRBV14 and TRBJ1-2; D might be TRBD1 (5 bases). The CDR3 consists of 15 residues. The V gene's germline CDR1 is SGHDN and CDR2 FVKESK. V was cut by 3 bases and J by 4 bases, with 15 bases left in between. In DNA form, the CDR3 reads TGTGCCAGCAGCCAGCTGGGACCTAGCTTCTATGGCTACACCTTC. Its protein product is CASSQLGPSFYGYTF.

This clonotype occurred many times. The gene calls are TRBV30 and TRBJ2-4; D remains unclear. Between the trimmed V and J ends, which lost 2 bases and 3 bases, there was a span of 5 bases. The CDR3 has 12 amino acids. CDR1 is GTSNPN, CDR2 SVGIG, per germline (reference sequence). The CDR3 DNA reads TGTGCCTGGAGTACCATCAAAAACATTCAGTACTTC. Translating it yields CAWSTIKNIQYF.

The chain couples TRBV25-1 to TRBJ1-2, with D tentatively TRBD1 (6 bases). CDR3 length: 14 amino acids. From germline, CDR1 is MGHDK and CDR2 SYGVNS. Between the trimmed V and J ends, which lost 6 bases and 0 bases, there was a span of 11 bases. CDR3 loop: CASRDSRSNYGYTF. Written as DNA, the CDR3 is TGTGCCAGCAGGGACAGCAGGTCTAACTATGGCTACACCTTC.

The J gene is TRBJ1-2, the V gene TRBV30, with 8 positions matching TRBD1. CDR1 and CDR2 (germline): GTSNPN, SVGIG (reference sequence). The CDR3 loop spans 13 amino acids. V lost 5 bases to trimming and J lost 4 bases; unmatched junction nucleotides: 6. The CDR3 DNA sequence: TGTGCCTGGGATGCCGGACAGGGCTATGGCTACACCTTC. It specifies CAWDAGQGYGYTF.